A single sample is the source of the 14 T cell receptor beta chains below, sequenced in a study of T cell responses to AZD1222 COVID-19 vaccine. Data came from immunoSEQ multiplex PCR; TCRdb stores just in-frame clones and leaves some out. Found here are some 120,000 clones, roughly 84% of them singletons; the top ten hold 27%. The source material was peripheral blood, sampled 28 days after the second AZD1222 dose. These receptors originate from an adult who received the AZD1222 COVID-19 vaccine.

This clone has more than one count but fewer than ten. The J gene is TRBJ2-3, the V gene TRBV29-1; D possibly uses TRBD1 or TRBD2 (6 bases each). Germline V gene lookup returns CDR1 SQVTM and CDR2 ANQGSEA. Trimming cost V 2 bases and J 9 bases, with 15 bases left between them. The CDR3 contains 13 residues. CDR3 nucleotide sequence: TGCAGCGTTGAACTAGGGGGGTTGGGCACGCAGTATTTT. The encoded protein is CSVELGGLGTQYF.

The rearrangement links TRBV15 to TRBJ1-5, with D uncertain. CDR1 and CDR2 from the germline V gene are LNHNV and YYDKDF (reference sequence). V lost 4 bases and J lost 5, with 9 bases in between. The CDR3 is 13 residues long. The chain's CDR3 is CATSTGRYQPQHF. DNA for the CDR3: TGTGCCACCAGCACGGGCCGTTATCAGCCCCAGCATTTT.

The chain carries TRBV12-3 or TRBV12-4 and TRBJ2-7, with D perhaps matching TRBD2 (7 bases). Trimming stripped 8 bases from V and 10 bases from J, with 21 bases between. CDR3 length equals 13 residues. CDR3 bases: TGTGCCAGCTTTAGGGCCGGGGGGCTAACACAGTACTTC. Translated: CASFRAGGLTQYF.

The CDR3, as DNA: TGTGCCAGCAGTCAAAAGCCGGGAGCAGGAATAGCCAAAAACATTCAGTACTTC. Translation: CASSQKPGAGIAKNIQYF. The chain links TRBV7-8 to TRBJ2-4, with TRBD2 as a possible D gene (6 bases). Per germline, CDR1 SGHVS and CDR2 FQNEAQ. Trimming took off 6 bases at V and 0 bases at J, with 21 bases between the two ends. The CDR3 covers 18 residues. Based on the CDR3 plus reference TRBV7-8 and TRBJ2-4, the full variable domain is GAGVSQSPRYKVAKRGQDVALRCDPISGHVSLFWYQQALGQGPEFLTYFQNEAQLDKSGLPSDRFFAERPEGSVSTLKIQRTQQEDSAVYLCASSQKPGAGIAKNIQYFGAGTRLSVL.

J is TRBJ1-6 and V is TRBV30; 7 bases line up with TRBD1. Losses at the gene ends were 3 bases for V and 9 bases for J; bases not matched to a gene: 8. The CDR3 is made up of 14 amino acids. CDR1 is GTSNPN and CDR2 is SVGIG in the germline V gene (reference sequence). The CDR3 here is CAWSLTGRGSPLHF. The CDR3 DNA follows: TGTGCCTGGAGCCTGACAGGGAGGGGTTCACCCCTCCACTTT.

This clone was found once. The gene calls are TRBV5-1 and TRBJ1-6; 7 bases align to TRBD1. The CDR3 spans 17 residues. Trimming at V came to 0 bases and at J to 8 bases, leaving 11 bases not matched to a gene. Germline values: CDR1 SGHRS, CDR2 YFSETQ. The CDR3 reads CASSLGTGPLSYSPLHF. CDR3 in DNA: TGCGCCAGCAGCTTGGGGACAGGACCCTTGTCTTATTCACCCCTCCACTTT.

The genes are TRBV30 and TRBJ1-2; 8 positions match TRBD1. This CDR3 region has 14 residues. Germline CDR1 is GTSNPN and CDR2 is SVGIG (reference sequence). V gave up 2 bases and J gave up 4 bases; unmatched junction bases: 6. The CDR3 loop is CAWSPGGFGYGYTF. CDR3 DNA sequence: TGTGCCTGGAGTCCAGGGGGCTTCGGCTATGGCTACACCTTC.

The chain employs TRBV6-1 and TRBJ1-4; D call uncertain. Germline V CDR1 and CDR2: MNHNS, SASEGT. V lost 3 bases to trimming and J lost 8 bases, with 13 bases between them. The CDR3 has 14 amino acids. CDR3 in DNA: TGTGCCAGCAGTGAGGTACAAAGGAACGAAAAACTGTTTTTT. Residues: CASSEVQRNEKLFF.

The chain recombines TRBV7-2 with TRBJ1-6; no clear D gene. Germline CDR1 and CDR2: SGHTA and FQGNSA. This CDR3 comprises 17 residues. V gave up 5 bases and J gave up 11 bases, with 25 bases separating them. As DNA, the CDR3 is TGTGCCAGCAGCCAGAACAGAAGGGTTATAGGGTTTCCACCCCTCCACTTT. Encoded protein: CASSQNRRVIGFPPLHF.

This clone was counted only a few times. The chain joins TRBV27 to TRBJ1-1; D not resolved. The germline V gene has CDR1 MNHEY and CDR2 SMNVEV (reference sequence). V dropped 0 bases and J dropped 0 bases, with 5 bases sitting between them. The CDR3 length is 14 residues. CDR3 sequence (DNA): TGTGCCAGCAGTTTATCCCCGGTGAACACTGAAGCTTTCTTT. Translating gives CASSLSPVNTEAFF.

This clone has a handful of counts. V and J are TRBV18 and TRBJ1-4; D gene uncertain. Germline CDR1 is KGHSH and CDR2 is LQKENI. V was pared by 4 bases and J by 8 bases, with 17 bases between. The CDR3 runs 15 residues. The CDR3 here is CASSQGTVPLEKLFF. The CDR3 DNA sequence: TGTGCCAGCTCACAAGGCACAGTTCCCTTGGAAAAACTGTTTTTT.

CDR3 nucleotide sequence: TGTGCCAGCAGTTACAAGGGATCCACTGAAGCTTTCTTT. Its translation is CASSYKGSTEAFF. The J gene is TRBJ1-1, the V gene TRBV6-5; D gene unclear. This CDR3 has 13 amino acids. V lost 2 bases and J 4 bases, leaving 8 bases between the germline ends. Germline V gene lookup returns CDR1 MNHEY and CDR2 SVGAGI.

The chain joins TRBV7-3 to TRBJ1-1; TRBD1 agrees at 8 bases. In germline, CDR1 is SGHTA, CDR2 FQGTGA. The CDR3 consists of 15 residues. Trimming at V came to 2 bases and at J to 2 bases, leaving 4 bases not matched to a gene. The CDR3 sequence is CASSLYGTGNTEAFF. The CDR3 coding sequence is TGTGCCAGCAGCTTATACGGGACAGGAAACACTGAAGCTTTCTTT.

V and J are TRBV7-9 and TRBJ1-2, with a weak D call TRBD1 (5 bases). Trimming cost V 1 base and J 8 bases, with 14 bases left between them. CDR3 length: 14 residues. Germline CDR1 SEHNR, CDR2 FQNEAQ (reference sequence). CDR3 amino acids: CASSLGVQGRGYTF. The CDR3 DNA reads TGTGCCAGCAGCTTAGGAGTTCAGGGTCGGGGCTACACCTTC.